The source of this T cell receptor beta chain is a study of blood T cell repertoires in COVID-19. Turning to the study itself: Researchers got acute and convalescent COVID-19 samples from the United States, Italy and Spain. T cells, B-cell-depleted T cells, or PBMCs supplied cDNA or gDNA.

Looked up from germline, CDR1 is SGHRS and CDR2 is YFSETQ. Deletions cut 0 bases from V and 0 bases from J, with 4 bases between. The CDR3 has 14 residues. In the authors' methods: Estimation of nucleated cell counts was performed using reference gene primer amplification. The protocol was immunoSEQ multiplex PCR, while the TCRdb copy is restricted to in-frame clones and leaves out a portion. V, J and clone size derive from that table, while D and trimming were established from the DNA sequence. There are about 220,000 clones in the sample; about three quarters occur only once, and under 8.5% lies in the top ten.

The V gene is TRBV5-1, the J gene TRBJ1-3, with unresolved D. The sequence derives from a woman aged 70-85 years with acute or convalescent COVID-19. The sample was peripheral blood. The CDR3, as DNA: TGCGCCAGCAGCTTGGGAGTCTCTGGAAACACCATATATTTT. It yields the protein CASSLGVSGNTIYF.